This T cell receptor (beta chain) was recorded in a study of shared clonotypes between healthy human individuals. This CDR3 has 13 amino acids. CDR1 and CDR2 from the germline V gene are SEHNR and FQNEAQ (reference sequence). With 1 base removed from V and 4 bases from J, the gap between germline ends came to 8 bases. The naive CD8 subset, CD45RO-negative cells positively selected for CCR7, excluded terminally differentiated effector memory CD45RA+ cells. Donors, healthy HIV-negative adults, lacked recent acute infections or vaccinations. For each subset, genomic DNA was distributed in equal portions over several immunoSEQ plates. As processed by the authors: Quality scores were absent from the junction-only immunoSEQ sequences, so filtering differed. The data were produced by immunoSEQ multiplex PCR, yet TCRdb's version contains in-frame clones alone and is incomplete. The V and J calls and clone size are taken from that table; D and trimming were inferred from the DNA. The sample shows roughly 2.1 million clones, about 92% of them seen only once.

J is TRBJ2-7 and V is TRBV7-9, with D uncertain. The receptor's source is a young man in good health. Some clones in this sample may be carry-over from other donors' samples. Sequenced input: naive CD8+ T cells from PBMCs. CDR3 amino acids: CASSLDPWYEQYF. The CDR3 DNA sequence: TGTGCCAGCAGCTTAGACCCCTGGTACGAGCAGTACTTC.